The TCR beta chain described here comes from a study of T cells in tuberculosis. The CDR3 loop spans 14 amino acids. The V and J ends lost 7 bases and 7 bases respectively, with 16 bases between them. Germline-derived CDR1 and CDR2 are MNHEY and SVGAGI. This clone was found a few times. The antigen remains unidentified. Notes on the study in general: The TCR-beta difference was not significant; alpha differences partly reflected length. Active tuberculosis TCR-alpha repertoires lay closer to GMM-specific TCRs than IGRA-negative controls, suggesting clonal expansion.

Repertoires were generated with immunoSEQ multiplex PCR, while TCRdb's copy carries only in-frame clones and drops some. The table shows 25,000 to 30,000 clones, with around 90% occurring only once. Time point in this sample: new active TB diagnosis, blood taken before or within 7 days of starting treatment. HIV-seronegative South African adults aged 18 years or older had newly diagnosed active tuberculosis. The rearrangement joins TRBV6-5 to TRBJ1-4; the D gene is possibly TRBD1 (5 bases). Specimen: PBMCs, collected at tuberculosis diagnosis. The TCR comes from an adult with tuberculosis. CDR3 nucleotides: TGTGCCAGCACTCGCGACCAGGGTTCTGAAAAACTGTTTTTT. Translation: CASTRDQGSEKLFF.